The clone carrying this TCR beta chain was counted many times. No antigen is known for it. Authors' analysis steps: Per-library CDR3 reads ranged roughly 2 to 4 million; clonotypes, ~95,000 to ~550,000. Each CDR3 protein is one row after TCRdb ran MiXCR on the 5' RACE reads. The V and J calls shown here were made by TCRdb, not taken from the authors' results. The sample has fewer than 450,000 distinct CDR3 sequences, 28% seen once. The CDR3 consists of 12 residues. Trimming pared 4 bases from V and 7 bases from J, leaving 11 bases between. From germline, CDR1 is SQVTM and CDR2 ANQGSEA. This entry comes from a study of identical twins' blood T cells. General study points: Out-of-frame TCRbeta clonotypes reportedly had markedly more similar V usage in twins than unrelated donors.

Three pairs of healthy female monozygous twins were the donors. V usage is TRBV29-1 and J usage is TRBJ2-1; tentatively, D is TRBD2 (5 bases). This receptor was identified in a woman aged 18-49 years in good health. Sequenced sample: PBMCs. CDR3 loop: CSVGQDWNEQFF. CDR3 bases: TGCAGCGTTGGCCAGGACTGGAATGAGCAGTTCTTC.